This T cell receptor (beta chain) was observed in a study of siplizumab effects on memory and regulatory T cells. Broader study findings: Proliferating Tregs from siplizumab cultures lacked functional confirmation of suppression. Naive-or-memory phenotypes were unassignable for roughly 80-95% of proliferating CD4+ or CD8+ clones. A mean of roughly 70% of mappable alloreactive CD4+ clones were Treg-derived with siplizumab, compared with roughly 25% in controls.

V gave up 0 bases and J gave up 9 bases, with 19 bases separating them. Germline CDR1 and CDR2: SGHRS and YFSETQ. The CDR3 spans 15 residues. The table came from immunoSEQ multiplex PCR; TCRdb's copy has only in-frame clones and leaves some out. In the table there are roughly 120,000 clones, around 94% of which are singletons. Turning to this clone: What it recognizes is unknown.

V gene TRBV5-1 combines with J gene TRBJ2-7, with D perhaps TRBD1 or TRBD2 (5 bases each). The specimen was non-Treg CD4+ T cells sorted from blood. The receptor's source is a human donor in good health. CDR3 amino acids: CASSLESGRETAQYF. The CDR3 DNA follows: TGCGCCAGCAGCTTGGAATCTGGCAGGGAGACGGCGCAGTACTTC.